This T cell receptor beta chain comes out of a study of blood T cell repertoires in COVID-19. For the study at large: Material from acute and convalescent COVID-19 was sourced from the United States, Italy and Spain. PBMCs, B-cell-depleted T cells, or T cells provided the cDNA or gDNA that made up the material.

As processed by the authors: Counts of nucleated cells, estimated from reference gene primer amplification, were obtained. The method was immunoSEQ multiplex PCR; TCRdb's version includes in-frame clones alone and lacks a portion of them. That table furnishes V, J and clone size, whereas the DNA furnished D and trimming. Of about 280,000 clones in the sample, 82% were seen once. Cohort placement rested on clinical history that participants reported themselves. The V and J ends lost 6 bases and 2 bases respectively, with 7 bases between them. The CDR3 has 13 residues. Germline CDR1 and CDR2: SNHLY and FYNNEI.

This rearrangement joins TRBV2 to TRBJ1-4; D gene ambiguous. The sequence came from a man aged 35 to 55 who had been exposed to COVID-19. The specimen was PBMCs or T cells enriched from blood (not recorded which). The CDR3: CASRAGTNEKLFF. The CDR3 region has the DNA TGTGCCAGCAGAGCCGGGACTAATGAAAAACTGTTTTTT. Full variable domain (outside the CDR3, taken from reference TRBV2 and TRBJ1-4): EPEVTQTPSHQVTQMGQEVILRCVPISNHLYFYWYRQILGQKVEFLVSFYNNEISEKSEIFDDQFSVERPDGSNFTLKIRSTKLEDSAMYFCASRAGTNEKLFFGSGTQLSVL.